This T cell receptor beta chain was captured in a study of blood T cell repertoires in COVID-19. As for the study in general: The cDNA or gDNA used as material had been derived from T cells, B-cell-depleted T cells, or PBMCs.

V was pared by 2 bases and J by 1 base, with 3 bases between. The V gene's germline CDR1 is SGHDN and CDR2 FVKESK. CDR3 length equals 13 residues. Sequencing was performed with immunoSEQ multiplex PCR; in TCRdb, only in-frame clones are kept and a portion is missing. The sample lists roughly 290,000 clones, around 91% seen once, with 1.5% to 2% in the top ten. The clonotype comes from a woman aged 18-29 years with acute COVID-19. The sequencing input was PBMCs or T cells enriched from blood (not recorded which). The chain recombines TRBV14 with TRBJ1-5, with D uncertain. CDR3 residues: CASSQLSNQPQHF. DNA of the CDR3: TGTGCCAGCAGCCAACTCAGCAATCAGCCCCAGCATTTT.